This T cell receptor (beta chain) was found in a study of human T cells and chemical hapten exposure. Across the study: Researchers reported sensitizing a 2 cm by 2 cm upper inner arm skin site with 2% DPC. The variation in per-sample TCR yields arose mainly from small differences in pooled library volumes. Findings and limits, study-wide: Positive correlation was observed between PT1 expanded TCR counts and patch test score.

The CDR3 sequence is 17 residues long. The J segment lost 1 base and the V segment lost 0 bases, leaving 9 bases of the junction unmatched. The germline CDR1 and CDR2 sequences are KGHSH and LQKENI. This clonotype has only a few counts. Its specificity is unknown. Under the authors' procedure: The number of TCRs in each sample had a median of about 95,000 and spanned 23,224 to 690,600. TCRdb re-analysed the RACE reads in MiXCR, keeping a single row per CDR3 protein. TCRdb, not the authors, supplied the V and J calls. The profile shows approximately 50,000 distinct CDR3 sequences, about 9.6% of them singletons. Time point: pre-sensitization, week 0. Treatment described: therapeutic diphenylcyclopropenone sensitization with weekly scalp DPC. Unseparated into fractions, whole blood served as the source from which total RNA was extracted.

This clonotype originated in a woman in her twenties or thirties with alopecia areata. Some clones in this sample may be carry-over from other donors' samples. This material consisted of whole blood, taken in connection with sensitization to the hapten diphenylcyclopropenone (DPC). The chain has TRBV18 and TRBJ2-7; 7 nucleotides line up with TRBD2. For the CDR3, the DNA is TGTGCCAGCTCACCACCGGGGGGAGGGGCCGGATCCTACGAGCAGTACTTC. It yields the protein CASSPPGGGAGSYEQYF.